This T cell receptor beta chain is from a study of blood T cell repertoires in COVID-19. Turning to the study itself: The analysed material was cDNA or gDNA that came from T cells, B-cell-depleted T cells, or PBMCs.

Here immunoSEQ multiplex PCR was the method, and the copy in TCRdb shows in-frame clones only, minus some. The sample has 180,000 or so clones; 80% to 90% are singletons. The V gene's germline CDR1 is MNHEY and CDR2 SVGEGT. The V and J ends lost 3 bases and 8 bases, in that order; junction bases with no gene match: 9. CDR3 length: 15 residues. The sequencing sample was made of peripheral blood. The sequence was obtained from a woman in her seventies with COVID-19, enrolled during active disease. The V and J genes are TRBV6-2 or TRBV6-3 and TRBJ1-4; 7 nucleotides match TRBD1. The CDR3 nucleotides are TGTGCCAGCAGTTATGAAGACAGGGTAGGCGAAAAACTGTTTTTT. It codes for CASSYEDRVGEKLFF.